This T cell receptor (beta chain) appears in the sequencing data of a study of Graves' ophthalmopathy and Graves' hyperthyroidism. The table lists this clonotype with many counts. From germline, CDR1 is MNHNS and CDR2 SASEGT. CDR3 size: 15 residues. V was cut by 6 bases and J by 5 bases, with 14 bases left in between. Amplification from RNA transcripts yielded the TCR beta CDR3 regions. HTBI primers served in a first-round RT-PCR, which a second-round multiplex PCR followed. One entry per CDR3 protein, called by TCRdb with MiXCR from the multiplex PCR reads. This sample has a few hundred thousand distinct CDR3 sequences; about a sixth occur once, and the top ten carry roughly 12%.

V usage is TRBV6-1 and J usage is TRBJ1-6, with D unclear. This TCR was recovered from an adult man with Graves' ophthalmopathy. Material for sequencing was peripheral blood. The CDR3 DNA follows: TGTGCCAGCAGCAAGCTCGTCAGTAATAATTCACCCCTCCACTTT. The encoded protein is CASSKLVSNNSPLHF.